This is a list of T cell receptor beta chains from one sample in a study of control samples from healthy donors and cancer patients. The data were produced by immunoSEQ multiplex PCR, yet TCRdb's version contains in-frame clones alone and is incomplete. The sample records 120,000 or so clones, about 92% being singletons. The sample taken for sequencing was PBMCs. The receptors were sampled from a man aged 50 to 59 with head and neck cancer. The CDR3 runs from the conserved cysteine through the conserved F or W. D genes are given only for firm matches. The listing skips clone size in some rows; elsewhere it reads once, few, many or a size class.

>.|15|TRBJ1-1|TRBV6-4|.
TGTGCCAGCAGTGACTCTGGGGGGACTAACTCTGAAGCTTTCTTT
CASSDSGGTNSEAFF
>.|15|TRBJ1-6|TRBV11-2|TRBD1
TGTGCCAGCAGCTCGATGGTAGGGGGCTTGGCACCCCTCCACTTT
CASSSMVGGLAPLHF
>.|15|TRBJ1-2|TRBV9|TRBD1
TGTGCCAGCAGCGGTGGACAGGCGGGAAACTATGGCTACACCTTC
CASSGGQAGNYGYTF
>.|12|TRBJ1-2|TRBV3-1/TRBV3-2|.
TGTGCCAGCAGCCAAACCGGGCAGTCCTTCGCCTTC
CASSQTGQSFAF
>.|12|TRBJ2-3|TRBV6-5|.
TGTGCCAGCCTTTATGTGGCAGATACGCAGTATTTT
CASLYVADTQYF
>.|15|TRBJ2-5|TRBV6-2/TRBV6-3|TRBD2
TGTGCCAGCAGCCGCCGCGGGGGGGCATCAGAGACCCAGTACTTC
CASSRRGGASETQYF
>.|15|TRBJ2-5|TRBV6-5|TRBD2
TGTGCCAGCAAGCCCCACGGGACTATCGATGGGACCCAGTACTTC
CASKPHGTIDGTQYF
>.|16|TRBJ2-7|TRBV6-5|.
TGTGCCAGCAGTTACTACCGACAGACAGCCCTCTACGAGCAGTACTTC
CASSYYRQTALYEQYF
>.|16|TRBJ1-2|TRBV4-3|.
TGCGCCAGCAGCTCACCTGTGGACGAAGCCTTATATGGCTACACCTTC
CASSSPVDEALYGYTF
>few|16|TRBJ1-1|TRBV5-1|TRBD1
TGCGCCAGCAGCTTGACAGGGGGTGGAGGGAACACTGAAGCTTTCTTT
CASSLTGGGGNTEAFF
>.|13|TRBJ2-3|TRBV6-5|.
TGTGCCACCGGGGGACAGCACACAGATACGCAGTATTTT
CATGGQHTDTQYF
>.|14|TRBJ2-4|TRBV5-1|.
TGCGCCAGCAGCTTGTACCAAACCAAAAACATTCAGTACTTC
CASSLYQTKNIQYF
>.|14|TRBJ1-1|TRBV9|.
TGTGCCAGCAGCGGGGGGGATATCGACACTGAAGCTTTCTTT
CASSGGDIDTEAFF
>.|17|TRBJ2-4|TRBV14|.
TGTGCCAGCAGCCGGGATATGCCGGGACGGACTTTAAGCATTCAGTACTTC
CASSRDMPGRTLSIQYF
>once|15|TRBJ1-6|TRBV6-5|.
TGTGCCAGCAGTTACAAGAACTCCTATAATTCACCCCTCCACTTT
CASSYKNSYNSPLHF
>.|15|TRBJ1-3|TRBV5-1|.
TGCGCCAGCAGCTTGGACAGGTTCTCTGGAAACACCATATATTTT
CASSLDRFSGNTIYF
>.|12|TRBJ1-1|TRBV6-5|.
TGTGCCAGCAGTTACAGGAACACTGAAGCTTTCTTT
CASSYRNTEAFF
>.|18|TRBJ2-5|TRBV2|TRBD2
TGTGCCAGCAGTGAAGGCTCTAGCGGGGGGACTAACGAGGAGACCCAGTACTTC
CASSEGSSGGTNEETQYF
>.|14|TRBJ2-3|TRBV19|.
TGTGCCAGTACCAACGGACAGTCCACAGATACGCAGTATTTT
CASTNGQSTDTQYF
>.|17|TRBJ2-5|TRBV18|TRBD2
TGTGCCAGCTCACCACCGCCTAGCGGGGGGCTTCTGGAGACCCAGTACTTC
CASSPPPSGGLLETQYF
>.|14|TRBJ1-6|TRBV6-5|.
TGTGCCAGCAGTCCGGACGGGTTTAATTCACCCCTCCACTTT
CASSPDGFNSPLHF
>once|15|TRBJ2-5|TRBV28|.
TGTGCCAGCAGTTCCCCCGGGGCCCCGCAAGAGACCCAGTACTTC
CASSSPGAPQETQYF
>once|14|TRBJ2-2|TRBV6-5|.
TGTGCCAGCAGTTACCAGACTAGGACCGGGGAGCTGTTTTTT
CASSYQTRTGELFF
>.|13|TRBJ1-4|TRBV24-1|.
TGTGCCACCCTACGGGAGCTTAATGAAAAACTGTTTTTT
CATLRELNEKLFF
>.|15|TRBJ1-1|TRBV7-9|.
TGTGCCAGCAGCCGGCCAGACGTTCTTCTTGGGGGAGCTTTCTTT
CASSRPDVLLGGAFF
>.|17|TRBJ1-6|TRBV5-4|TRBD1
TGTGCCAGCAGCCTAGGACAGGGGGCTTCCTATAATTCACCCCTCCACTTT
CASSLGQGASYNSPLHF
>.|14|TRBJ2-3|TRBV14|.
TGTGCCAGCAGCCCCACCTGGGGCACAGATACGCAGTATTTT
CASSPTWGTDTQYF
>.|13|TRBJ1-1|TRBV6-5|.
TGTGCCAGCAGTTTTGCAGCGAACACTGAAGCTTTCTTT
CASSFAANTEAFF
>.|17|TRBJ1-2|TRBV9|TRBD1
TGTGCCAGCAGCGCCACAGGGGGATCCTGGAAAAACTATGGCTACACCTTC
CASSATGGSWKNYGYTF
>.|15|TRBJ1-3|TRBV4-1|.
TGCGCCAGCAGCACCAACAGCCAACCTGGAAACACCATATATTTT
CASSTNSQPGNTIYF
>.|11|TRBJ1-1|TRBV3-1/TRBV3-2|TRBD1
TGTGCCGTTCAGGGGGGAGCTGAAGCTTTCTTT
CAVQGGAEAFF
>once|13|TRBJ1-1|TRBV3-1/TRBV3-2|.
TGTGCCAGCAGCCCACAGGGAGGCACTGAAGCTTTCTTT
CASSPQGGTEAFF
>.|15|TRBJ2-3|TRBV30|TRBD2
TGTGCCTGGAGTGTTGGTAGCGGGATCACAGATACGCAGTATTTT
CAWSVGSGITDTQYF
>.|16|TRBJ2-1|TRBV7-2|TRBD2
TGTGCCAGCAGCTCCGGGACTAGCGGATCCTACAATGAGCAGTTCTTC
CASSSGTSGSYNEQFF
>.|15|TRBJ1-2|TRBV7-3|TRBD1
TGTGCCAGCAGCTTATCGGGACAGGGCGTAGGTGGCTACACCTTC
CASSLSGQGVGGYTF
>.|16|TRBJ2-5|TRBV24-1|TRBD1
TGTGCCACCAGTGATCCGCGACAGGGTTGGGGAGAGACCCAGTACTTC
CATSDPRQGWGETQYF
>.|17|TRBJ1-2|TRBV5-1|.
TGCGCCAGCAGCCCTCGAGGCGGGGGAGGGTGGAACTATGGCTACACCTTC
CASSPRGGGGWNYGYTF
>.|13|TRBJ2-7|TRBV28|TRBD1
TGTGCTACCCGGTTAGGGGGCCTCTACGAGCAGTACTTC
CATRLGGLYEQYF
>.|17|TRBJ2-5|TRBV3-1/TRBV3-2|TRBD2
TGTGCCAGCAGCCAAGATCTTGTGGGGGGGTACCAAGAGACCCAGTACTTC
CASSQDLVGGYQETQYF
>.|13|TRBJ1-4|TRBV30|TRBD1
TGTGCCTGGTCAGGGACAGTTAATGAAAAACTGTTTTTT
CAWSGTVNEKLFF
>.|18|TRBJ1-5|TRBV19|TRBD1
TGTGCCAGTAGCCTAGGGGGCCCAAGGAGATATAGCAATCAGCCCCAGCATTTT
CASSLGGPRRYSNQPQHF
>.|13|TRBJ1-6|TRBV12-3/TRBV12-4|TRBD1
TGTGCCAGCAGAGGACAGGGAGGTTCACCCCTCCACTTT
CASRGQGGSPLHF
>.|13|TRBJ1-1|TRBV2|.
TGTGCCAGCAGACGGGGGCCGAACACTGAAGCTTTCTTT
CASRRGPNTEAFF
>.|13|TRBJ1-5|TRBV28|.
TGTGCCAGCAGCCCGGCGACCAATCAGCCCCAGCATTTT
CASSPATNQPQHF
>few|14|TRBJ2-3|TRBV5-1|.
TGCGCCAGCAGCCCTACAGGTAGCACAGATACGCAGTATTTT
CASSPTGSTDTQYF
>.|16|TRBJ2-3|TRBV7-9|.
TGTGCCAGCAGCTTACGGCGGGGGCCTCACACAGATACGCAGTATTTT
CASSLRRGPHTDTQYF
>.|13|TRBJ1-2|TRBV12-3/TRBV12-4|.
TGTGCCAGCAGTTTGGGGCGGAACTATGGCTACACCTTC
CASSLGRNYGYTF
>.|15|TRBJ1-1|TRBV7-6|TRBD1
TGTGCCAGCAGCTTAGGGGACAGGGCCAACACTGAAGCTTTCTTT
CASSLGDRANTEAFF
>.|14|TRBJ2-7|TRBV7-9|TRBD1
TGTGCCAGCAGCCCCCGGGACAGGAGATACGAGCAGTACTTC
CASSPRDRRYEQYF
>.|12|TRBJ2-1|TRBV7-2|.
TGTGCCAGCAGCTTTGACGGTAATGAGCAGTTCTTC
CASSFDGNEQFF
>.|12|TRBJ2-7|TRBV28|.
TGTGCCAGCACCTTGTGGGGGTACGAGCAGTACTTC
CASTLWGYEQYF
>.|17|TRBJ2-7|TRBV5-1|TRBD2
TGCGCCAGCAGCGTAGGACTTCCCGGGACTAGCGCCTACGAGCAGTACTTC
CASSVGLPGTSAYEQYF
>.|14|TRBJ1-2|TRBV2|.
TGTGCCAGCAGCCCTTACGGCGGTAACTATGGCTACACCTTC
CASSPYGGNYGYTF
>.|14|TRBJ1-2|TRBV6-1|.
TGTGCCAGCAGTGAAGCCCCAGGACCCTATGGCTACACCTTC
CASSEAPGPYGYTF
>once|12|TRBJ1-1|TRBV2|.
TGTGCCAGCAAAGACCAAAACACTGAAGCTTTCTTT
CASKDQNTEAFF
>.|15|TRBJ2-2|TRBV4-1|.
TGCGCCAGCAGCCGGGGGGTTTCGAATCCCGGGGAGCTGTTTTTT
CASSRGVSNPGELFF
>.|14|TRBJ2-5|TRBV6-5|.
TGTGCCAGCAGGGAGGGCCTGGGGCAAGAGACCCAGTACTTC
CASREGLGQETQYF
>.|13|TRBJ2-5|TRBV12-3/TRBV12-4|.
TGTGCCAGCAGTTTAACGAGATGGGAGACCCAGTACTTC
CASSLTRWETQYF
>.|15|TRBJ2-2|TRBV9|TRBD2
TGTGCCAGCAGCGCGCGGGGGGAGAACACCGGGGAGCTGTTTTTT
CASSARGENTGELFF
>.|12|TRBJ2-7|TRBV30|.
TGTGCCTGGAACGGGGACAACTACGAGCAGTACTTC
CAWNGDNYEQYF